This TCR beta chain was sequenced in a study of OX40 agonist ivuxolimab in advanced cancers. Study-wide results and limits: CD4+ and CD8+ T cells in blood underwent clonal expansion by week 6 at 0.1 to 3.0 mg/kg.

Data came from immunoSEQ multiplex PCR; TCRdb stores just in-frame clones and leaves some out. The sample contains about 12,000 clones, roughly 81% of which appear only once. The CDR3 sequence is 15 residues long. Germline V CDR1 and CDR2: LNHDA, SQIVND (reference sequence). After removal of 6 bases from V and 0 bases from J, the junction contained 5 bases not matched to a gene. This clone was found once. Its antigen is unknown. This clonotype was sampled from an adult with an advanced solid tumor such as melanoma, head and neck, liver or kidney cancer. The chain couples TRBV19 to TRBJ2-3, with 8 bases aligning to TRBD2. The material sequenced was CD4+ or CD8+ T cells sorted from blood, taken in a trial of the OX40 agonist ivuxolimab. CDR3 nucleotides: TGTGCCAGTAGAGCTAGCGGGTCTAGCACAGATACGCAGTATTTT. Amino acids: CASRASGSSTDTQYF.